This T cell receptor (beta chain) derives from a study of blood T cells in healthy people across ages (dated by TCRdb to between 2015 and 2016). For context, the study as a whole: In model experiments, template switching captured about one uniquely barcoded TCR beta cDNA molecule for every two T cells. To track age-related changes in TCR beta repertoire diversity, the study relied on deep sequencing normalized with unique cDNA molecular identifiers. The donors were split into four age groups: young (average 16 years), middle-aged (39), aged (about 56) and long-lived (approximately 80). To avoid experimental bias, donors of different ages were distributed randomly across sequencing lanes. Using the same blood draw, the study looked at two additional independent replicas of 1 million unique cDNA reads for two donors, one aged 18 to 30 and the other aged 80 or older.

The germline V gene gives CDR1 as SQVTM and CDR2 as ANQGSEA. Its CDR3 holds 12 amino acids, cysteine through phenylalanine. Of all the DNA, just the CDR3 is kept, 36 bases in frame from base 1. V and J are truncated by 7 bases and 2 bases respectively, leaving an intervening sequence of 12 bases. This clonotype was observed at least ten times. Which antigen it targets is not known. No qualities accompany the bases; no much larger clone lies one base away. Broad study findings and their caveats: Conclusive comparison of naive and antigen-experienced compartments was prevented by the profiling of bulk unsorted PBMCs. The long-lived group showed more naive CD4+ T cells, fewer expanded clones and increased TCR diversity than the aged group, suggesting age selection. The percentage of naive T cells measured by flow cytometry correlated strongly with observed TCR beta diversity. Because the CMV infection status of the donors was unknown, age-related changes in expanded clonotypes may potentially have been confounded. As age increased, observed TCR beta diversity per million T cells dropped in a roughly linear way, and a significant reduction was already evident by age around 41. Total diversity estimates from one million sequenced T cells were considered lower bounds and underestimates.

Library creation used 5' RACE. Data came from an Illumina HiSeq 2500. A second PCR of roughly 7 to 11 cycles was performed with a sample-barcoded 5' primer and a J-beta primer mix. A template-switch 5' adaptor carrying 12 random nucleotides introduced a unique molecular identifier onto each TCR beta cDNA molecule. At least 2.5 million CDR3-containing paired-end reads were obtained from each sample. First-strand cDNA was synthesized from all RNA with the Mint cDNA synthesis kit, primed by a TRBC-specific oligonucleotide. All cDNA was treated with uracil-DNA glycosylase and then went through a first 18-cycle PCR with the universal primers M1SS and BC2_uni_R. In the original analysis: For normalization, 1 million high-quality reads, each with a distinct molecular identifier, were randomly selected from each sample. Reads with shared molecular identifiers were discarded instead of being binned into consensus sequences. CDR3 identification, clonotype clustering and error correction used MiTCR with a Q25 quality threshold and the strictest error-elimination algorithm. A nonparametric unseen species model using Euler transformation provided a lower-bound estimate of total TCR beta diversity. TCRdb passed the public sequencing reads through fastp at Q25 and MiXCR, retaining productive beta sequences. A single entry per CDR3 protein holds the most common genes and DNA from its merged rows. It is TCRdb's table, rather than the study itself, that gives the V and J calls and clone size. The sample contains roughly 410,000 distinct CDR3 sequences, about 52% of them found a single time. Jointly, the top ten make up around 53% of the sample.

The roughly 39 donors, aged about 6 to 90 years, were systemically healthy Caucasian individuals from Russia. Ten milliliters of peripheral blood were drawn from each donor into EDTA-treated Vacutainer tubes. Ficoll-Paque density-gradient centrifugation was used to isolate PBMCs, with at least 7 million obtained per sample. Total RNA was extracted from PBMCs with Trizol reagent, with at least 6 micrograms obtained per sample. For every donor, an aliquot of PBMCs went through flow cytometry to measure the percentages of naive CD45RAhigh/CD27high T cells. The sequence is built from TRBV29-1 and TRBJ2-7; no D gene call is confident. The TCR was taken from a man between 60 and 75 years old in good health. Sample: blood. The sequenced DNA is TGCAGCGCTAGGGCCGATGCCTACGAGCAGTACTTC. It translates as CSARADAYEQYF.